This T cell receptor (beta chain) is from a study of T-cell reconstitution after alpha-beta-depleted transplantation in children. Broader study findings: Newly produced T cells mostly accounted for T-cell counts and diversity one year post-transplant. In patients about two months after transplant, alpha-beta T cells reportedly arose from several hundred expanded graft clones.

As to this clonotype: Its antigen is currently unknown.

Unique molecular identifiers were used in preparing the TCRbeta library. MiXCR was run by TCRdb on the PCR reads, yielding one entry per CDR3 protein. The sample shows 700,000 to 950,000 distinct CDR3 sequences, 15% to 20% of them seen only once. J lost 5 bases, V lost 6 bases, and 10 bases had no gene match. In germline, CDR1 is DFQATT, CDR2 SNEGSKA (reference sequence). This CDR3 comprises 14 residues. This TCR came from a male patient aged 10 to 17 who had a stem cell transplant for acute lymphoblastic leukemia, so the T cells may come from the graft donor. The rearrangement joins TRBV20-1 to TRBJ2-5; 9 bases are a match to TRBD2. The sample was PBMCs, mostly from graft donor cells, taken 360 days after TCRalphabeta/CD19-depleted stem cell transplant. The CDR3 protein is CSALIAGEGETQYF. The DNA of the CDR3 is TGCAGTGCGTTAATAGCGGGAGAGGGGGAGACCCAGTACTTC.